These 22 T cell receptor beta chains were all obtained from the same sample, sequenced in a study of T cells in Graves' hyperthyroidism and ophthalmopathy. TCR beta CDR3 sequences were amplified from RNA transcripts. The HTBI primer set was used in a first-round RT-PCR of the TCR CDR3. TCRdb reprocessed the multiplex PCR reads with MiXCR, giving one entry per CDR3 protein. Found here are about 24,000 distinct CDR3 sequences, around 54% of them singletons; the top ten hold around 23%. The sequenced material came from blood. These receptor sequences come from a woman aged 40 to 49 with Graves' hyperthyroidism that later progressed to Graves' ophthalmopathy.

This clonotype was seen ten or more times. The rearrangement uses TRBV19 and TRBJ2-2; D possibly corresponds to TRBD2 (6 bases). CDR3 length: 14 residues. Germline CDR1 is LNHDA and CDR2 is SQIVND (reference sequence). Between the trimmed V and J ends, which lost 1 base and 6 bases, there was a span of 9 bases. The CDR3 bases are TGTGCCAGTAGTATAGTGGAGGGCCCCGGGGAGCTGTTTTTT. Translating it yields CASSIVEGPGELFF.

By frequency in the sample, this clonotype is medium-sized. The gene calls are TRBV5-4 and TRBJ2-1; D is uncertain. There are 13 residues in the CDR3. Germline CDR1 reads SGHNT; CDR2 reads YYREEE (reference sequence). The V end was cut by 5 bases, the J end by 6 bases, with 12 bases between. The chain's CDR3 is CASRVVSVNEQFF. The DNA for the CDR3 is TGTGCCAGCAGGGTGGTTAGTGTCAATGAGCAGTTCTTC.

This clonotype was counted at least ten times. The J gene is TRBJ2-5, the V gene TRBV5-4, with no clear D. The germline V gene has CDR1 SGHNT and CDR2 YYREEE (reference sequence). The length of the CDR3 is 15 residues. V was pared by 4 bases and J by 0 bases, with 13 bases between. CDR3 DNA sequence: TGTGCCAGCAGCCAGGACCAGGACCACCAAGAGACCCAGTACTTC. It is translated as CASSQDQDHQETQYF.

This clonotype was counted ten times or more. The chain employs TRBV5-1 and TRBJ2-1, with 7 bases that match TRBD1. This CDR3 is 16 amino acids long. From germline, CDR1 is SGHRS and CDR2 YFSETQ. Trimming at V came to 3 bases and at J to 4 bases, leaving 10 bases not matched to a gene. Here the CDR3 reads CASSWGVGQLYNEQFF. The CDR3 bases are TGCGCCAGCAGCTGGGGTGTGGGACAGTTATACAATGAGCAGTTCTTC. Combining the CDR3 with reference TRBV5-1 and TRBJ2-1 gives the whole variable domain KAGVTQTPRYLIKTRGQQVTLSCSPISGHRSVSWYQQTPGQGLQFLFEYFSETQRNKGNFPGRFSGRQFSNSRSEMNVSTLELGDSALYLCASSWGVGQLYNEQFFGPGTRLTVL.

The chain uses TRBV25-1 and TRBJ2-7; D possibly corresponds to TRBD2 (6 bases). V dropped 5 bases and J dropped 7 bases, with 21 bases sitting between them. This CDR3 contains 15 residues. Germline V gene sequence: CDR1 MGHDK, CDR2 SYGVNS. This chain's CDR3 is CASSQPPGIGGEQYF. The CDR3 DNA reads TGTGCCAGCAGTCAACCACCCGGGATTGGGGGGGAGCAGTACTTC.

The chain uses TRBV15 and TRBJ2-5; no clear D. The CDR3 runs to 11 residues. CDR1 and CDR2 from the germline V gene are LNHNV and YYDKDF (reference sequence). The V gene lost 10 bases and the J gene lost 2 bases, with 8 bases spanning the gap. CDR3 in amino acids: CASREQETQYF. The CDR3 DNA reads TGTGCCAGCAGAGAACAAGAGACCCAGTACTTC. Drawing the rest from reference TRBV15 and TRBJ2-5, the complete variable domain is DAMVIQNPRYQVTQFGKPVTLSCSQTLNHNVMYWYQQKSSQAPKLLFHYYDKDFNNEADTPDNFQSRRPNTSFCFLDIRSPGLGDTAMYLCASREQETQYFGPGTRLLVL.

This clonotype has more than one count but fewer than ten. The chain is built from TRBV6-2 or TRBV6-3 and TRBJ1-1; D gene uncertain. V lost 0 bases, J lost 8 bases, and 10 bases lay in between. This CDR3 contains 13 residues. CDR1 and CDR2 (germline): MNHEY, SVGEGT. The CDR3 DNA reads TGTGCCAGCAGTTACTCGGCAGCTACGGAAGCTTTCTTT. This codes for CASSYSAATEAFF.

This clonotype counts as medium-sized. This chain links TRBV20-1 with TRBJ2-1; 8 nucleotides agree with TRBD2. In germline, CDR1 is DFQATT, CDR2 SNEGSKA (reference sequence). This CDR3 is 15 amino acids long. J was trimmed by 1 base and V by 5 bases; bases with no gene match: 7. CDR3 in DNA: TGCAGTGCTGAGAGCGGGAGTCTGTCCTACAATGAGCAGTTCTTC. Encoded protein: CSAESGSLSYNEQFF.

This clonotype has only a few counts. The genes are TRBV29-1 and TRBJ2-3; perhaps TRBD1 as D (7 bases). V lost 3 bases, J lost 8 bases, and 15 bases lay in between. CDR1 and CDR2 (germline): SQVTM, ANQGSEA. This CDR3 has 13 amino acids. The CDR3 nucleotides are TGCAGCGTTGAGCCCGACAGGGAGGTTACGCAGTATTTT. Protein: CSVEPDREVTQYF.

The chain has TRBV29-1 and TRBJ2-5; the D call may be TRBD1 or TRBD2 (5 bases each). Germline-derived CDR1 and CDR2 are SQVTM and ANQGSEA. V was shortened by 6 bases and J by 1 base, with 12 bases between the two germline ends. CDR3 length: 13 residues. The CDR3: CSVIGDLQETQYF. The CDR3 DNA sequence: TGCAGCGTAATCGGGGACCTCCAAGAGACCCAGTACTTC.

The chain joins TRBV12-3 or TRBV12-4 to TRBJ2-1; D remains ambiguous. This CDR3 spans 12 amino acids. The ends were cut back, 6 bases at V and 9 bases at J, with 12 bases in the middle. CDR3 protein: CASSTLVFEQFF. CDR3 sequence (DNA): TGTGCCAGCAGCACCTTAGTCTTTGAGCAGTTCTTC.

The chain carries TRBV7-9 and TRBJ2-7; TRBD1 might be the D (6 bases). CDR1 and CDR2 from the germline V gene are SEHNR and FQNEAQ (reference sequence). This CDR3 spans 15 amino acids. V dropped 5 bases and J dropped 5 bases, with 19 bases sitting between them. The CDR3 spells CASSPIPQGSHEQYF. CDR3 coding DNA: TGTGCCAGCAGCCCCATCCCACAGGGTTCCCACGAGCAGTACTTC.

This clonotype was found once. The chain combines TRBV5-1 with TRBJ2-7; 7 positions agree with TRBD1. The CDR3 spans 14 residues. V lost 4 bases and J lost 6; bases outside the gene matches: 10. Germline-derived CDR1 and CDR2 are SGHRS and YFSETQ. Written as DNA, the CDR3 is TGCGCCAGCAGCCTAGGACAGGCCTGGGGCGAGCAGTACTTC. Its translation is CASSLGQAWGEQYF.

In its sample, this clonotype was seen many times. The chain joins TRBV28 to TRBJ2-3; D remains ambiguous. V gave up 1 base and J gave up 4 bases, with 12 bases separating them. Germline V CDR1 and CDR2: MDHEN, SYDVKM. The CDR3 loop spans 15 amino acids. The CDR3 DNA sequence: TGTGCCAGCAGTTTATTTCTAGTTGGGGCAGATACGCAGTATTTT. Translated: CASSLFLVGADTQYF. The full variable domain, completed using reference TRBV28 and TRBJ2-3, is DVKVTQSSRYLVKRTGEKVFLECVQDMDHENMFWYRQDPGLGLRLIYFSYDVKMKEKGDIPEGYSVSREKKERFSLILESASTNQTSMYLCASSLFLVGADTQYFGPGTRLTVL.

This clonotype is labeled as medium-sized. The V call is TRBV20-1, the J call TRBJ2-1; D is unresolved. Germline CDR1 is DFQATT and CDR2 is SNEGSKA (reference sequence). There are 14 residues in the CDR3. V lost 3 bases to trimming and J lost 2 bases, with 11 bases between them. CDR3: CSARTRLPYNEQFF. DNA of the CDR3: TGCAGTGCTAGGACTCGATTGCCCTACAATGAGCAGTTCTTC.

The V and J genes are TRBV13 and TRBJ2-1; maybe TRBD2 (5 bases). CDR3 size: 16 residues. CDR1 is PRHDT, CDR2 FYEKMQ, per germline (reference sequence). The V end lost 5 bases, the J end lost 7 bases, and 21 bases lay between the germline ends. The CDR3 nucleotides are TGTGCCAGCAGCGGTCGGGGTGGCGGAGACCTGAATGAGCAGTTCTTC. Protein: CASSGRGGGDLNEQFF.

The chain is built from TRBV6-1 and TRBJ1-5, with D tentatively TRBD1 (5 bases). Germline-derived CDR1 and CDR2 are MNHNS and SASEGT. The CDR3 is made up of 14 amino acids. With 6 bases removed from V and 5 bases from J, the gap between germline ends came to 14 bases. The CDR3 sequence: CASSIQGIDQPQHF. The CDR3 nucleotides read TGTGCCAGCAGCATCCAGGGTATCGATCAGCCCCAGCATTTT.

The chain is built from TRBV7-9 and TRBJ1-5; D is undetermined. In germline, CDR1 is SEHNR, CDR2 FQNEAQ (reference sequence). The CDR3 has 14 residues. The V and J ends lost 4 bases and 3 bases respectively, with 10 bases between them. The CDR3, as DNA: TGTGCCAGCAGCTATGACGGTGACAATCAGCCCCAGCATTTT. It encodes CASSYDGDNQPQHF.

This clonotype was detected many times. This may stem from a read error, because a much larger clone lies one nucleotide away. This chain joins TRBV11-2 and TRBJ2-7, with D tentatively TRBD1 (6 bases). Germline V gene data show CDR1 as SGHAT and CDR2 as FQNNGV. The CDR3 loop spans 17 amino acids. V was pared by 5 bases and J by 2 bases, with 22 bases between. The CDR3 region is CASSGWQGSETAYEQYF. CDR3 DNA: TGTGCCAGCAGCGGATGGCAGGGGTCGGAAACCGCCTACGAGCAGTACTTC. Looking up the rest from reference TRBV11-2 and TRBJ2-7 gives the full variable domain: EAGVAQSPRYKIIEKRQSVAFWCNPISGHATLYWYQQILGQGPKLLIQFQNNGVVDDSQLPKDRFSAERLKGVDSTLKIQPAKLEDSAVYLCASSGWQGSETAYEQYFGPGTRLTVT.

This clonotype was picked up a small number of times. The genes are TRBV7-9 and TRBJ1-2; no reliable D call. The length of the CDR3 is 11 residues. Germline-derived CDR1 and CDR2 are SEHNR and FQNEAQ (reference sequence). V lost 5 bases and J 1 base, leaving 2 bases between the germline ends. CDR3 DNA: TGTGCCAGCAGCGATAACTATGGCTACACCTTC. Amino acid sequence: CASSDNYGYTF.

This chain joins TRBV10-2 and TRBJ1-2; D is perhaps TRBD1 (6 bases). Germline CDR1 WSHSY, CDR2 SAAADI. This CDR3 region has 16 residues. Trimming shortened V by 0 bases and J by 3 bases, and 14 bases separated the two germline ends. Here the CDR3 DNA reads TGCGCCAGCAGTGAGTCGAGACAGGATGTCGACTATGGCTACACCTTC. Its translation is CASSESRQDVDYGYTF.

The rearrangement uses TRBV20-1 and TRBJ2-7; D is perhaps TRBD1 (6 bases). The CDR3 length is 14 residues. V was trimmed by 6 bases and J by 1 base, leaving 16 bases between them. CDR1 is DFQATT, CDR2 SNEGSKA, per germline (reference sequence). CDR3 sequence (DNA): TGCAGTGCCAGGACAGCCCGACTATCCTACGAGCAGTACTTC. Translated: CSARTARLSYEQYF.